Shown below are 15 T cell receptor beta chains from a single sample sequenced in a study of identical twins. TCRdb analysed the 5' RACE reads with MiXCR anew, one entry per CDR3 protein. In the table there are some 590,000 distinct CDR3 sequences, roughly 9.9% of which are singletons. This sample also belongs to another study, concerning yellow fever vaccine responses in identical twins.

The specimen sequenced was PBMCs. All receptors derive from a woman aged 18 to 35 in good health.

This chain joins TRBV11-2 and TRBJ2-4; TRBD2 agrees at 14 bases. This CDR3 is built from 19 residues. Per germline, CDR1 SGHAT and CDR2 FQNNGV. The V and J ends lost 0 bases and 7 bases, in that order; junction bases with no gene match: 11. CDR3 in amino acids: CASSLDATGLAGEGNIQYF. In DNA, the CDR3 is TGTGCCAGCAGCTTAGATGCCACGGGACTAGCGGGAGAGGGGAACATTCAGTACTTC.

The sample holds many counts of this clonotype. The chain links TRBV20-1 to TRBJ1-1; D is ambiguous. Germline values: CDR1 DFQATT, CDR2 SNEGSKA (reference sequence). V was shortened by 1 base and J by 3 bases, with 12 bases between the two germline ends. This CDR3 spans 14 amino acids. The CDR3 loop is CSARGSLKDTEAFF. CDR3 in DNA: TGCAGTGCTAGAGGCTCCCTTAAGGACACTGAAGCTTTCTTT.

This clonotype showed up just a few times. This chain connects TRBV27 to TRBJ1-6; 9 bases map to TRBD1. Germline-derived CDR1 and CDR2 are MNHEY and SMNVEV (reference sequence). This CDR3 comprises 15 residues. After removal of 3 bases from V and 10 bases from J, the junction contained 7 bases not matched to a gene. CDR3 nucleotides: TGTGCCAGCAGTTTGAGGGACAGGGATGGCTCACCCCTCCACTTT. It translates to CASSLRDRDGSPLHF.

This clonotype was detected ten times or more. V usage is TRBV5-1 and J usage is TRBJ2-1; 8 bases agree with TRBD1. The CDR3 extends over 13 amino acids. CDR1 and CDR2 from the germline V gene are SGHRS and YFSETQ. The V segment lost 5 bases and the J segment 7 bases; nucleotides outside the gene matches: 5. CDR3 nucleotide sequence: TGCGCCAGCAGTTTCTACAGGGGGAATGAGCAGTTCTTC. This sequence encodes CASSFYRGNEQFF.

Only a few counts were recorded for this clonotype. The CDR3 DNA follows: TGTGCCAGCAGCGTAGACAGGGGAGAAACTGAAGCTTTCTTT. Amino acids: CASSVDRGETEAFF. V is TRBV9 and J is TRBJ1-1; TRBD1 matches at 7 bases. J gave up 5 bases and V 0 bases, and 4 bases lay outside the gene matches. Looked up from germline, CDR1 is SGDLS and CDR2 is YYNGEE. CDR3 size: 14 residues.

This clonotype was picked up a small number of times. The chain recombines TRBV28 with TRBJ2-3; D remains unclear. The V gene lost 2 bases and the J gene lost 2 bases, with 14 bases spanning the gap. CDR1 and CDR2 (germline): MDHEN, SYDVKM. The CDR3 runs to 16 residues. In DNA, the CDR3 is TGTGCCAGCAGTTTACTTGAGCCCACAGTCACAGATACGCAGTATTTT. Translating it yields CASSLLEPTVTDTQYF.

V usage is TRBV7-2 and J usage is TRBJ2-1; 12 bases fit TRBD2. The CDR3 has 16 residues. Germline V lookup: CDR1 SGHTA, CDR2 FQGNSA. V was pared by 4 bases and J by 8 bases, with 9 bases of the junction left unmatched. The CDR3 coding sequence is TGTGCCAGCAGCTATCCCGGACTAGCGGGACGGGATGAGCAGTTCTTC. It translates to CASSYPGLAGRDEQFF.

This clonotype appeared a few times. This chain joins TRBV7-9 and TRBJ2-3; D perhaps matches TRBD1 (6 bases). CDR3 size: 17 residues. Germline V gene lookup returns CDR1 SEHNR and CDR2 FQNEAQ (reference sequence). V lost 0 bases and J lost 0, with 13 bases in between. CDR3 amino acids: CASSLAVGTTSTDTQYF. CDR3 nucleotide sequence: TGTGCCAGCAGCTTAGCGGTCGGGACAACTAGCACAGATACGCAGTATTTT.

The chain employs TRBV12-5 and TRBJ1-1; 7 bases are shared with TRBD1. Looked up from germline, CDR1 is LGHNT and CDR2 is FRNRAP. The V and J ends lost 5 bases and 10 bases, in that order; junction bases with no gene match: 13. This CDR3 contains 14 residues. The CDR3 loop reads CASGRTITGEGAFF. The CDR3 bases are TGTGCTAGTGGTCGTACAATTACAGGGGAAGGAGCTTTCTTT.

This clonotype has just a few counts. V and J are TRBV29-1 and TRBJ2-3, with D perhaps matching TRBD1 or TRBD2 (6 bases each). Trimming removed 3 bases at V and 3 bases at J, with 10 bases between. Germline CDR1 is SQVTM and CDR2 is ANQGSEA. CDR3 length: 13 amino acids. Here the CDR3 reads CSVDGGLTDTQYF. DNA for the CDR3: TGCAGCGTTGATGGGGGGCTTACAGATACGCAGTATTTT.

This clonotype was detected ten times or more. The rearrangement links TRBV7-9 to TRBJ2-1, with TRBD1 identical over 11 bases. The CDR3 loop spans 14 amino acids. V was clipped by 5 bases and J by 7 bases; unmatched bases: 4. CDR1 SEHNR and CDR2 FQNEAQ come from the germline V gene (reference sequence). The CDR3 here is CASSAWDRGNEQFF. The DNA for the CDR3 is TGTGCCAGCAGCGCGTGGGACAGGGGGAATGAGCAGTTCTTC.

The table lists this clonotype with a few counts. V gene TRBV7-8 combines with J gene TRBJ2-7; 11 nucleotides agree with TRBD1. Trimming at V came to 4 bases and at J to 2 bases, leaving 10 bases not matched to a gene. The CDR3 length is 17 residues. From germline, CDR1 is SGHVS and CDR2 FQNEAQ. CDR3 sequence (DNA): TGTGCCAGCAGCTCGGGGACAGGGGGATACGGCACCTACGAGCAGTACTTC. Translating it yields CASSSGTGGYGTYEQYF.

In its sample, this clonotype was seen many times. The chain carries TRBV3-1 and TRBJ2-5; the D gene is possibly TRBD2 (6 bases). The germline V gene has CDR1 LGHDT and CDR2 YNNKEL (reference sequence). The CDR3 is 14 amino acids. V was pared by 2 bases and J by 3 bases, with 10 bases between. The chain's CDR3 is CASSQYGGEETQYF. The CDR3, as DNA: TGTGCCAGCAGCCAATACGGGGGTGAAGAGACCCAGTACTTC.

This chain joins TRBV6-1 and TRBJ2-1, with D possibly TRBD1 on 5 matching bases. CDR1 is MNHNS, CDR2 SASEGT, per germline. The V and J ends lost 4 bases and 8 bases respectively, with 12 bases between them. The CDR3 covers 13 residues. CDR3 protein: CASSVQGVDEQFF. The CDR3 nucleotides are TGTGCCAGCAGTGTCCAGGGTGTCGATGAGCAGTTCTTC.

V usage is TRBV2 and J usage is TRBJ2-1, with TRBD2 as a possible D gene (6 bases). This CDR3 region has 14 residues. V was clipped by 0 bases and J by 5 bases, with 8 bases between them. Germline V CDR1 and CDR2: SNHLY, FYNNEI. The CDR3 sequence is CASSEAGGNNEQFF. The CDR3 DNA sequence: TGTGCCAGCAGTGAAGCGGGAGGCAACAATGAGCAGTTCTTC. Variable domain in full (rest from reference TRBV2 and TRBJ2-1): EPEVTQTPSHQVTQMGQEVILRCVPISNHLYFYWYRQILGQKVEFLVSFYNNEISEKSEIFDDQFSVERPDGSNFTLKIRSTKLEDSAMYFCASSEAGGNNEQFFGPGTRLTVL.